The clone carrying this T cell receptor beta chain has a count of ten or more. As yet, its antigen is unknown. Trimming pared 5 bases from V and 2 bases from J, leaving 18 bases between. Germline CDR1 and CDR2: MDHEN and SYDVKM. CDR3 size: 16 residues. This sample was taken from a study of regulatory T cells in long-lasting Graves disease. On the study more broadly: Less than 3 months of antithyroid drugs had been taken by newly diagnosed Graves' patients.

Both iRepertoire HTBI primers and Arm-PCR of CDR3 regions were used to build the TCR beta libraries. TCRdb re-derived calls from the multiplex PCR reads in MiXCR, one entry per CDR3 protein. The sample lists approximately 400,000 distinct CDR3 sequences; about 14% were seen once. Time point denoted: newly diagnosed GD, antithyroid drugs for less than 3 months. The authors made the TCR library using RNA they extracted from PBMCs. Per American Thyroid Association guidelines, Graves' disease was diagnosed. Study-wide results and caveats: Persistent Graves' cases showed lower TCR diversity than newly diagnosed cases. With persistent disease, TRBV28, TRBJ1-2 and TRBJ2-5 were the favored segments.

The clonotype comes from a female donor with Graves disease. This chain uses TRBV28 with TRBJ1-2; D perhaps matches TRBD1 (5 bases). The sample here was peripheral blood mononuclear cells (PBMCs), taken at new diagnosis, from a patient treated with antithyroid drugs. The CDR3 DNA reads TGTGCCAGCAGTCTACCCCTCCAGGGCACGAACTATGGCTACACCTTC. Translated: CASSLPLQGTNYGYTF.